The T cell receptor beta chain described here comes from a study of blood T cell repertoires in COVID-19. Study information: COVID-19 samples collected from the United States, Italy and Spain covered acute and convalescent phases. Sources were T cells, B-cell-depleted T cells, or PBMCs; the material itself was cDNA or gDNA.

As originally analysed: Researchers report that nucleated cell counts were estimated from reference gene primer amplification. Generated by immunoSEQ multiplex PCR, the TCRdb table keeps only in-frame clones and is missing some. Clone size and the V and J calls come from that table; the DNA yielded D and trimming. The sample includes about 310,000 clones, around 86% of them seen just once. Germline CDR1 reads KGHDR; CDR2 reads SFDVKD. The CDR3 runs 16 residues. V lost 5 bases and J lost 5; bases outside the gene matches: 10. The chain employs TRBV24-1 and TRBJ2-1; TRBD2 agrees at 8 bases. Sequencing was performed on peripheral blood. The source of this sequence is a man aged 50-59 years with active or convalescent COVID-19. The CDR3 protein is CATSGVGSGGHNEQFF. DNA of the CDR3: TGTGCCACCAGTGGGGTGGGGTCGGGAGGGCACAATGAGCAGTTCTTC.